This T cell receptor beta chain came from a study of blood T cell repertoires in COVID-19. Study background: Samples taken during acute and convalescent COVID-19 were collected in the United States, Italy and Spain. Nucleic acid was either cDNA or gDNA, and it came from T cells, B-cell-depleted T cells, or PBMCs.

The germline V and J ends were trimmed by 7 bases and 2 bases, with 15 bases remaining between them. This CDR3 region has 15 residues. CDR1 and CDR2 (germline): MNHNY, SVGAGI (reference sequence). This clone was recorded only once. How the authors handled the data: It was from reference gene primer amplification that nucleated cell counts were estimated. Clones were read by immunoSEQ multiplex PCR, and TCRdb kept only the in-frame ones, dropping some. That table is the source of V, J and clone size, and D and trimming were worked out from the DNA. The data show some 29,000 clones, approximately 76% seen once.

The material sequenced was peripheral blood. The chain couples TRBV6-6 to TRBJ1-5, with D unclear. The TCR sequence derives from a man between 65 and 79 years old with acute or convalescent COVID-19. In nucleotides, the CDR3 is TGTGCCAGCACTCCCGCGGGGTCTGGCAATCAGCCCCAGCATTTT. Translating it yields CASTPAGSGNQPQHF.